This TCR beta chain was recovered during a study of blood T cells in healthy people across ages (dated by TCRdb to the mid-2010s). Study-level background: In model experiments, template switching captured roughly one uniquely barcoded TCR beta cDNA molecule for every two T cells. To track age-related changes in TCR beta repertoire diversity, the study relied on deep sequencing normalized with unique cDNA molecular identifiers. The study analyzed two additional independent replicas of 1 million unique cDNA reads from the same blood draw for two donors, one aged 18 to 30 and one aged 80 or older. To avoid experimental bias, donors of different ages were randomly spread across the sequencing lanes. Four age groups were formed from the donors: young (average 16 years), middle-aged (approximately 39), aged (over 55) and long-lived (less than 85).

Details on this clonotype: Its antigen target is currently unknown. No much larger clone exists at a distance of one base, and base qualities are not known.

Via the germline V gene, CDR1 is MNHEY and CDR2 SVGAGI. The CDR3 runs 15 residues from the cysteine to the phenylalanine. Solely the CDR3 DNA is kept, with 45 bases framed from the first base. V lost 0 bases and J lost 7 bases; the stretch between them is 15 bases long. On the study overall, not on this receptor specifically: Observed TCR beta diversity per million T cells fell roughly linearly with age, and a significant reduction was already apparent by age around 44. Conclusive comparison of naive and antigen-experienced compartments was prevented by the profiling of bulk unsorted PBMCs. Observed TCR beta diversity correlated strongly with the percentage of naive T cells measured by flow cytometry. Total diversity estimates from one million sequenced T cells were considered lower bounds and underestimates. Because the CMV infection status of the donors was unknown, age-related changes in expanded clonotypes may potentially have been confounded. Compared with the aged group, more naive CD4+ T cells, fewer expanded clones and increased TCR diversity were shown by the long-lived group, suggesting age selection.

The library was produced with 5' RACE. The listed sequencing device is Illumina HiSeq 2500. A second PCR of about 6 to 12 cycles was run with a J-beta primer mix and a sample-barcoded 5' primer. A unique molecular identifier was introduced onto each TCR beta cDNA molecule by a template-switch 5' adaptor carrying 12 random nucleotides. Each sample yielded at least 2.5 million CDR3-containing paired-end reads. All of the RNA was converted into first-strand cDNA using the Mint cDNA synthesis kit, with a TRBC-specific oligonucleotide serving as the primer. After uracil-DNA glycosylase treatment, a first 18-cycle PCR used universal primers M1SS and BC2_uni_R on all cDNA. For the original study's pipeline: Each sample was normalized by randomly selecting 1 million high-quality reads, each carrying a distinct molecular identifier. Reads with shared molecular identifiers were discarded instead of being binned into consensus sequences. MiTCR, run with a Q25 quality threshold and the strictest error-elimination algorithm, handled CDR3 identification, clonotype clustering and error correction. A nonparametric unseen species model using Euler transformation provided a lower-bound estimate of total TCR beta diversity. TCRdb reprocessed the public reads (quality trimming at Q25 with fastp, clone calling with MiXCR) and kept in-frame beta chains. Entries are consolidated by CDR3 protein sequence, retaining the most common genes and DNA. TCRdb, rather than the study authors, made the V and J calls. Present in this sample are 1.5 million or so distinct CDR3 sequences, roughly 40% of which were seen just once. In total, the top ten clones hold roughly 7.9% of the sample.

Donors were a few dozen systemically healthy Caucasian individuals from Russia aged roughly 6 to 90 years. Each donor gave ten milliliters of peripheral blood, collected into EDTA-treated Vacutainer tubes. Ficoll-Paque density-gradient centrifugation was used to isolate PBMCs, with at least 7 million per sample. Total RNA, at least 6 micrograms per sample, was extracted from PBMCs with Trizol reagent. The percentages of naive CD45RAhigh/CD27high T cells were determined by flow cytometry on a PBMC aliquot from every donor. The chain couples TRBV6-5 to TRBJ2-5; the D gene could be either TRBD1 or TRBD2, each agreeing at 6 bases. This TCR was recovered from a woman aged 18 to 35 in good health. The sequencing input was blood. The CDR3 reads as follows: CASSYSLGEGGTQYF. The DNA sequence follows: TGTGCCAGCAGTTACTCACTGGGCGAGGGGGGGACCCAGTACTTC.